This TCR beta chain was sequenced during a study of regulatory T cells in long-lasting Graves disease. On this clonotype: Its antigen is as yet unknown. A much larger clone lies one base from this, so it may be a read error.

Trimming stripped 3 bases from V and 10 bases from J, with 16 bases between. The CDR3 is 14 amino acids. Germline CDR1 and CDR2: KGHSH and LQKENI. Combining iRepertoire HTBI primers with Arm-PCR of CDR3 regions, the authors built TCR beta libraries. TCRdb reanalysed the multiplex PCR reads using MiXCR and keeps one entry per CDR3 protein. The profile shows over 200,000 distinct CDR3 sequences, approximately 16% of them singletons. Findings and limits, study-wide: Persistent disease preferred TRBV28, TRBJ1-2 and TRBJ2-5.

Described time point: newly diagnosed GD, antithyroid drugs for less than 3 months. Researchers made the TCR library from RNA that was extracted from PBMCs. It was an endocrinology department in Xi'an, China, that provided the patients. This TCR derives from a female donor with Graves disease. This specimen was peripheral blood mononuclear cells (PBMCs), taken at new diagnosis, from a patient treated with antithyroid drugs. The chain employs TRBV18 and TRBJ2-1, with D perhaps TRBD1 or TRBD2 (5 bases each). CDR3 nucleotides: TGTGCCAGCTCACCGGCGCAAGCCAGGGACGAGCAGTTCTTC. It codes for CASSPAQARDEQFF.